The clone carrying this T cell receptor beta chain was observed once. This record comes from a study of blood T cell repertoires in COVID-19. Study-level information: Collection of acute and convalescent COVID-19 samples took place in the United States, Italy and Spain. Sample material is recorded as cDNA or gDNA derived from T cells, B-cell-depleted T cells, or PBMCs.

The CDR3 length is 16 residues. Trimming removed 1 base from V and 5 bases from J, with 14 bases in between. Germline V gives CDR1 LGHNA, CDR2 YSLEER. Per the study methods: Estimated nucleated cell counts came from reference gene primer amplification. Profiling relied on immunoSEQ multiplex PCR, and the TCRdb table lists in-frame clones only, not all of them. V and J calls plus clone size are reproduced from that table; the DNA served to infer D and trimming. The sample yields 70,000 to 85,000 clones, approximately 86% seen once. V is TRBV4-3 and J is TRBJ1-4; a possible D gene is TRBD1 (5 bases). The source material was peripheral blood. This sequence was found in a woman aged 60-75 years with acute or convalescent COVID-19. CDR3 sequence: CASSQGQDTQNEKLFF. The DNA for the CDR3 is TGCGCCAGCAGCCAAGGGCAGGACACCCAAAATGAAAAACTGTTTTTT.